What follows are 27 T cell receptor beta chains derived from one specimen sequenced in a study of blood T cell repertoires in COVID-19. The assay was immunoSEQ multiplex PCR, and TCRdb's table has in-frame clones only and misses some. The table lists about 270,000 clones, around 91% of them singletons. The sample comprised PBMCs or T cells enriched from blood (not recorded which). The source of these receptors is a young woman who had recovered from COVID-19.

This chain uses TRBV5-1 with TRBJ1-2; TRBD1 might be the D (5 bases). The V and J ends lost 3 bases and 6 bases respectively, with 18 bases between them. The germline gives CDR1 SGHRS, CDR2 YFSETQ. This CDR3 has 15 amino acids. CDR3 nucleotides: TGCGCCAGCAGCTATGGACAATCCCGCCGGGATGGCTACACCTTC. Translation gives CASSYGQSRRDGYTF.

The chain has TRBV7-8 and TRBJ1-4; unclear D gene. The CDR3 consists of 17 residues. Germline V gene sequence: CDR1 SGHVS, CDR2 FQNEAQ. The V end lost 1 base, the J end lost 8 bases, and 20 bases lay between the germline ends. CDR3 DNA: TGTGCCAGCAGCTTAGTCGTGGTAGGAGTAGGCGCGGAAAAACTGTTTTTT. This encodes CASSLVVVGVGAEKLFF.

The V call is TRBV21-1, the J call TRBJ2-5; TRBD2 is taken as the D call from the table, unchecked against the DNA. TRBV21-1 is a listed pseudogene. The CDR3 is 13 residues long. CDR3 in DNA: TGTGCCAGCAGCAAAAAGGGGAGGTTAGCCCAGTACTTC. It encodes CASSKKGRLAQYF.

The rearrangement uses TRBV18 and TRBJ2-3; TRBD2 aligns across 9 bases. Germline V gene sequence: CDR1 KGHSH, CDR2 LQKENI. The CDR3 has 16 residues. After removal of 3 bases from V and 2 bases from J, the junction contained 6 bases not matched to a gene. The CDR3 nucleotides are TGTGCCAGCTCACCCTTAGCGGGGGACTACACAGATACGCAGTATTTT. Amino acids: CASSPLAGDYTDTQYF.

Here the CDR3 reads CASSTGAADTQYF. CDR3 DNA sequence: TGTGCCAGCAGCACAGGGGCCGCGGATACGCAGTATTTT. V usage is TRBV12-3 or TRBV12-4 and J usage is TRBJ2-3; 7 bases are shared with TRBD1. There are 13 residues in the CDR3. The V and J ends lost 6 bases and 6 bases, in that order; junction bases with no gene match: 6.

The J gene is TRBJ1-4, the V gene TRBV2, with D unclear. CDR1 and CDR2 from the germline V gene are SNHLY and FYNNEI. Trimming left V 5 bases short and J 5 bases short, with 6 bases between. The CDR3 contains 12 residues. CDR3 region: CASSPSNEKLFF. Written as DNA, the CDR3 is TGTGCCAGCAGTCCGTCGAATGAAAAACTGTTTTTT.

The gene calls are TRBV19 and TRBJ2-7; D might be TRBD1 (5 bases). Trimming removed 4 bases from V and 3 bases from J, with 10 bases in between. The CDR3 sequence is 13 residues long. Per the germline V gene, CDR1 is LNHDA and CDR2 is SQIVND (reference sequence). In nucleotides, the CDR3 is TGTGCCAGTAGTAGGCCAGACAGCTACGAGCAGTACTTC. Its protein product is CASSRPDSYEQYF.

This sequence joins TRBV28 and TRBJ1-6; 9 bases align to TRBD1. From germline, CDR1 is MDHEN and CDR2 SYDVKM. Unmatched junction bases numbered 13, after V lost 6 bases and J lost 10 bases. The length of the CDR3 is 16 residues. The CDR3 reads CASSPGTGWFNSPLHF. The CDR3 region has the DNA TGTGCCAGCAGCCCCGGGACAGGGTGGTTTAACTCACCCCTCCACTTT.

J is TRBJ2-2 and V is TRBV2; 9 nucleotides line up with TRBD2. This CDR3 contains 16 residues. V lost 1 base to trimming and J lost 5 bases; unmatched junction nucleotides: 5. Germline CDR1 reads SNHLY; CDR2 reads FYNNEI. CDR3 protein: CASSEVAGAGTGELFF. The CDR3 bases are TGTGCCAGCAGTGAAGTAGCGGGGGCCGGTACCGGGGAGCTGTTTTTT.

The DNA of the CDR3 is TGTGCCAGCAGCCCCGGTTGGGGGGATGGCTACACCTTC. This gives the protein CASSPGWGDGYTF. The rearrangement links TRBV11-2 to TRBJ1-2; D is perhaps TRBD1 (5 bases). Germline values: CDR1 SGHAT, CDR2 FQNNGV. The CDR3 spans 13 residues. The V end was cut by 5 bases, the J end by 6 bases, with 13 bases between.

The J gene is TRBJ2-1, the V gene TRBV5-1; TRBD2 matches 10 bases. The CDR3 is 17 residues long. Trimming took 3 bases from V and 4 from J; bases not matched to a gene: 10. Germline loops: CDR1 SGHRS, CDR2 YFSETQ. Here the CDR3 DNA reads TGCGCCAGCAGCTCCGGGTCCCTAGCGGGGGCATACAATGAGCAGTTCTTC. Encoded protein: CASSSGSLAGAYNEQFF.

This clone was counted a single time. The V gene is TRBV10-2, the J gene TRBJ2-7, with D tentatively TRBD1 (5 bases). The CDR3 runs 15 residues. The V end lost 4 bases, the J end lost 0 bases, and 13 bases lay between the germline ends. Looked up from germline, CDR1 is WSHSY and CDR2 is SAAADI. CDR3 nucleotide sequence: TGCGCCAGCAGTGGGGTACAGGAGATCTCCTACGAGCAGTACTTC. This encodes CASSGVQEISYEQYF.

This chain joins TRBV2 and TRBJ1-1; tentatively, D is TRBD1 (5 bases). Germline loops: CDR1 SNHLY, CDR2 FYNNEI. The germline V and J ends were trimmed by 1 base and 5 bases, with 14 bases remaining between them. The length of the CDR3 is 15 residues. The CDR3 nucleotides read TGTGCCAGCAGTGAAGGTTATCGGGGGGTGACTGAAGCTTTCTTT. The encoded protein is CASSEGYRGVTEAFF.

The chain is built from TRBV19 and TRBJ2-4, with 9 bases matching TRBD2. The ends lost 5 bases at V and 6 bases at J; junction bases unmatched: 17. There are 18 residues in the CDR3. CDR1 LNHDA and CDR2 SQIVND come from the germline V gene (reference sequence). The CDR3 loop is CASSPGGPWRGGGNIQYF. DNA of the CDR3: TGTGCCAGTAGTCCCGGTGGCCCCTGGCGGGGGGGCGGAAACATTCAGTACTTC. Filled out from reference TRBV19 and TRBJ2-4, the complete variable domain reads DGGITQSPKYLFRKEGQNVTLSCEQNLNHDAMYWYRQDPGQGLRLIYYSQIVNDFQKGDIAEGYSVSREKKESFPLTVTSAQKNPTAFYLCASSPGGPWRGGGNIQYFGAGTRLSVL.

The chain recombines TRBV2 with TRBJ2-4; no definite D call. The CDR3 contains 12 residues. The germline V gene has CDR1 SNHLY and CDR2 FYNNEI. V dropped 6 bases and J dropped 9 bases, with 12 bases sitting between them. The CDR3 nucleotides read TGTGCCAGCAGATTAGACACCGGCATTCAGTACTTC. Protein sequence: CASRLDTGIQYF.

The genes are TRBV2 and TRBJ2-2; tentative D call: TRBD2 (5 bases). In germline, CDR1 is SNHLY, CDR2 FYNNEI. V was clipped by 0 bases and J by 0 bases, with 17 bases between them. This CDR3 is 19 amino acids long. In DNA, the CDR3 is TGTGCCAGCAGTGAAGCTCACCCGAGGGAAATTACGAACACCGGGGAGCTGTTTTTT. Translating gives CASSEAHPREITNTGELFF.

This clone was observed a single time. The chain employs TRBV27 and TRBJ2-7; possibly TRBD2 for D (6 bases). Germline loops: CDR1 MNHEY, CDR2 SMNVEV (reference sequence). This CDR3 comprises 14 residues. Between the trimmed V and J ends, which lost 3 bases and 3 bases, there was a span of 12 bases. The CDR3 DNA sequence: TGTGCCAGCAGTTTTCTGGGACTCCACTACGAGCAGTACTTC. Its protein is CASSFLGLHYEQYF.

The chain employs TRBV2 and TRBJ2-2, with no clear D. V lost 2 bases to trimming and J lost 2 bases, with 12 bases between them. This CDR3 has 16 amino acids. Germline CDR1 reads SNHLY; CDR2 reads FYNNEI. Here the CDR3 DNA reads TGTGCCAGCAGTGAACTGTGGGCAACAAACACCGGGGAGCTGTTTTTT. Protein: CASSELWATNTGELFF.

The J gene is TRBJ1-1, the V gene TRBV28, with 8 bases fitting TRBD1. The CDR3 runs 15 residues. The ends lost 5 bases at V and 1 base at J; junction bases unmatched: 6. CDR1 and CDR2 (germline): MDHEN, SYDVKM. DNA for the CDR3: TGTGCCAGCAGTCCCGGGACAGGCGGGAACACTGAAGCTTTCTTT. Its translation is CASSPGTGGNTEAFF.

Turning to this clone: Additional DNA sequences in this sample encode the identical CDR3. The chain combines TRBV7-2 with TRBJ2-1; 9 bases line up with TRBD2. The CDR3 has 15 amino acids. V was pared by 1 base and J by 4 bases, with 2 bases of the junction left unmatched. The germline V gene has CDR1 SGHTA and CDR2 FQGNSA. CDR3 coding DNA: TGTGCCAGCAGCTTAGGAGCGGGGGGTTACAATGAGCAGTTCTTC. Its translation: CASSLGAGGYNEQFF.

The chain recombines TRBV11-2 with TRBJ2-7; D unresolved. V lost 1 base and J 4 bases, leaving 11 bases between the germline ends. There are 14 residues in the CDR3. Germline V gives CDR1 SGHAT, CDR2 FQNNGV. The DNA for the CDR3 is TGTGCCAGCAGCTTAGTGTCACAGACGTACGAGCAGTACTTC. Translating it yields CASSLVSQTYEQYF. Complete variable domain (other parts from reference TRBV11-2 and TRBJ2-7): EAGVAQSPRYKIIEKRQSVAFWCNPISGHATLYWYQQILGQGPKLLIQFQNNGVVDDSQLPKDRFSAERLKGVDSTLKIQPAKLEDSAVYLCASSLVSQTYEQYFGPGTRLTVT.

The rearrangement links TRBV6-5 to TRBJ2-7; perhaps TRBD1 as D (5 bases). V lost 0 bases and J 3 bases, leaving 12 bases between the germline ends. The CDR3 is 15 amino acids. CDR1 is MNHEY and CDR2 is SVGAGI in the germline V gene. The CDR3 sequence is CASSYSDSQGYEQYF. CDR3 bases: TGTGCCAGCAGTTACTCAGACAGCCAAGGCTACGAGCAGTACTTC.

This sequence joins TRBV20-1 and TRBJ1-1; D is uncertain. Trimming shortened V by 0 bases and J by 11 bases, and 7 bases separated the two germline ends. The germline V gene encodes CDR1 DFQATT and CDR2 SNEGSKA (reference sequence). The CDR3 consists of 10 residues. CDR3 in amino acids: CSAREQWAFF. The CDR3 nucleotides are TGCAGTGCTAGAGAACAGTGGGCTTTCTTT.

This chain joins TRBV7-9 and TRBJ1-2; D uncertain. This CDR3 is built from 13 residues. Germline V lookup: CDR1 SEHNR, CDR2 FQNEAQ (reference sequence). The germline V and J ends were trimmed by 7 bases and 4 bases, with 13 bases remaining between them. CDR3 amino acids: CASTLRGPYGYTF. CDR3 in DNA: TGTGCCAGCACCCTCCGAGGCCCCTATGGCTACACCTTC.

Comment on this clone: Other DNA variants within this sample encode the same CDR3. The chain employs TRBV9 and TRBJ2-1; no reliable D call. There are 12 residues in the CDR3. Trimming removed 0 bases from V and 7 bases from J, with 5 bases in between. CDR1 SGDLS and CDR2 YYNGEE come from the germline V gene. The CDR3 region has the DNA TGTGCCAGCAGCGTAGACAGTAATGAGCAGTTCTTC. Its translation is CASSVDSNEQFF.

The gene calls are TRBV6-5 and TRBJ1-4; 8 nucleotides agree with TRBD1. This CDR3 is built from 16 residues. CDR1 MNHEY and CDR2 SVGAGI come from the germline V gene. The V segment lost 1 base and the J segment 4 bases; nucleotides outside the gene matches: 5. The CDR3 nucleotides read TGTGCCAGCAGTTACTTCAGACAGGGGAATAATGAAAAACTGTTTTTT. This translates into CASSYFRQGNNEKLFF.

V usage is TRBV20-1 and J usage is TRBJ2-2; TRBD2 is a possible D gene (5 bases). Trimming removed 3 bases from V and 2 bases from J, with 7 bases in between. The CDR3 contains 13 residues. Germline V gives CDR1 DFQATT, CDR2 SNEGSKA (reference sequence). The CDR3 sequence: CSASRGNTGELFF. CDR3 in DNA: TGCAGTGCTAGTCGGGGAAACACCGGGGAGCTGTTTTTT.